This T cell receptor beta chain was documented in a study of spatial heterogeneity in lung cancer. Study context: Combinations of a unique TCR and a UMI were tallied in raw reads, and on average each appeared more than ten times.

Indicated time point: sample taken at primary tumor resection. The V end was cut by 6 bases, the J end by 6 bases, with 22 bases between. CDR1 and CDR2 (germline): DFQATT, SNEGSKA (reference sequence). The CDR3 totals 15 residues. Study-wide results and caveats: Ubiquitous expanded tumor TCRs were seen in blood more at resection than at follow-up.

This clonotype was observed a handful of times. Its antigen is unknown. Unique molecular identifiers tagged every individual TCR cDNA molecule. TCRdb re-analysed the 5' RACE reads in MiXCR, keeping a single row per CDR3 protein. This table has some 83,000 distinct CDR3 sequences, under 8.5% appearing once. The receptor comes from a male donor with early-stage non-small cell lung cancer. This chain links TRBV20-1 with TRBJ2-3; possibly TRBD1 for D (6 bases). The sequencing used PBMCs, collected at surgery. For the CDR3, the DNA is TGCAGTGCAAACAGGGCTCGGGCCGACTGGGATACGCAGTATTTT. It specifies CSANRARADWDTQYF.